Included here is one T cell receptor (beta chain) sequence, with context. This specimen comes from a study of blood T cell repertoires in COVID-19. Study-wide background: COVID-19 samples, acute and convalescent, were from the United States, Italy and Spain. The cDNA or gDNA used as material had been derived from T cells, B-cell-depleted T cells, or PBMCs.

Germline CDR1 reads SGHTA; CDR2 reads FQGTGA. The CDR3 is 15 residues long. V gave up 2 bases and J gave up 8 bases; unmatched junction bases: 7. Methods used by the authors: Nucleated cell number was recorded as an estimate derived from reference gene primer amplification. The assay was immunoSEQ multiplex PCR, and TCRdb's table has in-frame clones only and misses some. The V and J calls and clone size come from that table; D and trimming were worked out from the DNA. The sample holds about 75,000 clones; around 79% are singletons and the top ten take 5.4%. Specimen: peripheral blood. The source of this sequence is an elderly woman with active or convalescent COVID-19. V and J are TRBV7-3 and TRBJ2-2; 8 bases are shared with TRBD2. The CDR3, as DNA: TGTGCCAGCAGCTTATCGGGACTAGAAGGAGGGGAGCTGTTTTTT. Its protein product is CASSLSGLEGGELFF.